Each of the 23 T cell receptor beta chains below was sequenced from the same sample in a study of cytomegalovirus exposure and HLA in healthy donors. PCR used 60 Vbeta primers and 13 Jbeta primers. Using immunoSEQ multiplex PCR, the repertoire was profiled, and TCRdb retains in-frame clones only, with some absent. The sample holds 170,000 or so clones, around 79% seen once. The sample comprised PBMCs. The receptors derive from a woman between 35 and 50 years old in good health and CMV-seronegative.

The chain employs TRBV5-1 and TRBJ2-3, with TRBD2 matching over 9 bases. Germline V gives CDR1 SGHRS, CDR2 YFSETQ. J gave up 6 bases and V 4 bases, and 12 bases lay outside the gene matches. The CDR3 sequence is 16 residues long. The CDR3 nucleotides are TGCGCCAGCAGCCGATCTTTAGCGGGGGCCGGGGATACGCAGTATTTT. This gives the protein CASSRSLAGAGDTQYF.

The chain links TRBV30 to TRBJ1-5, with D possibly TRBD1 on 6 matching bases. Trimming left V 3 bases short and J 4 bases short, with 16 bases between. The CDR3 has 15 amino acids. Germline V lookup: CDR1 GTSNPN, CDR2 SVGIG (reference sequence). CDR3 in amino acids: CAWSPDGQLNQPQHF. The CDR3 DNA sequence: TGTGCCTGGAGCCCCGACGGACAGCTTAATCAGCCCCAGCATTTT.

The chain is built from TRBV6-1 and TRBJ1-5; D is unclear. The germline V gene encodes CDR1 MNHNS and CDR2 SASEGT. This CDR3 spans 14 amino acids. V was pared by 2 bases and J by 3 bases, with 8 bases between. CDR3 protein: CASSEIDNNQPQHF. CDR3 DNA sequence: TGTGCCAGCAGTGAAATAGACAACAATCAGCCCCAGCATTTT.

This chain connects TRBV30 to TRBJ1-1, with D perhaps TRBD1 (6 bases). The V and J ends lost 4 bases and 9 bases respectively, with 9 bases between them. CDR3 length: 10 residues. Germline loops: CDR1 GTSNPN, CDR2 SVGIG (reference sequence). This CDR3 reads CAWIQGKAFF. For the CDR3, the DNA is TGTGCCTGGATTCAGGGGAAAGCTTTCTTT.

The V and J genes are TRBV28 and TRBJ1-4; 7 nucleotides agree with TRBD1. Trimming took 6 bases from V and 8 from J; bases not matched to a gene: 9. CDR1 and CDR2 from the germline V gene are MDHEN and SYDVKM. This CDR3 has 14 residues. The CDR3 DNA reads TGTGCCAGCAGCCCAGGGACAGTAAGAGAAAAACTGTTTTTT. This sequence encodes CASSPGTVREKLFF.

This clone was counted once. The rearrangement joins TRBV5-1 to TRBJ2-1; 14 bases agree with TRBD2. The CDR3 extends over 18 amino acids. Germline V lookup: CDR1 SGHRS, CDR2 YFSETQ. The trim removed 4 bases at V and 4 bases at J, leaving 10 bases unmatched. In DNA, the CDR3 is TGCGCCAGCAGCCGTCAGACTAGCGGGAGGGCCGCTTACAATGAGCAGTTCTTC. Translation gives CASSRQTSGRAAYNEQFF. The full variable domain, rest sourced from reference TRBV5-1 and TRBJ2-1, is KAGVTQTPRYLIKTRGQQVTLSCSPISGHRSVSWYQQTPGQGLQFLFEYFSETQRNKGNFPGRFSGRQFSNSRSEMNVSTLELGDSALYLCASSRQTSGRAAYNEQFFGPGTRLTVL.

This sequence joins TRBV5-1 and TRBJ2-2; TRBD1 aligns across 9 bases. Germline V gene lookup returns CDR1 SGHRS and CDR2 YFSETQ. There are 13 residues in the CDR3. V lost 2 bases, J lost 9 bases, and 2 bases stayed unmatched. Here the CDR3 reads CASSLQGAWELFF. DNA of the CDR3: TGCGCCAGCAGCTTACAGGGGGCTTGGGAGCTGTTTTTT.

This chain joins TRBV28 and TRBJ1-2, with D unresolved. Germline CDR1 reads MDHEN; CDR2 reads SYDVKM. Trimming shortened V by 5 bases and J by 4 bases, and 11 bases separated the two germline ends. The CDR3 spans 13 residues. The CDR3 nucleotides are TGTGCCAGCAGTCCCGACGGAGCCTATGGCTACACCTTC. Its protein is CASSPDGAYGYTF.

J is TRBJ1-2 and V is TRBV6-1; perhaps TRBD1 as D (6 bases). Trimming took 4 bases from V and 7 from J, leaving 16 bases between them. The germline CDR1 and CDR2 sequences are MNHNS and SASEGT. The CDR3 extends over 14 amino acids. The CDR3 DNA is TGTGCCAGCAGTGGACTGACAGGAAGGGGTGGCTACACCTTC. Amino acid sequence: CASSGLTGRGGYTF.

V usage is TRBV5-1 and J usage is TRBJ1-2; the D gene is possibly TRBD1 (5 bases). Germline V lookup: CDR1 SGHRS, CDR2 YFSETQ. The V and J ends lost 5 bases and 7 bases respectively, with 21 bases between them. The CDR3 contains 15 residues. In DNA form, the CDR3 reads TGCGCCAGCAGATACTCAACAGGTGGAGCGTTTGGCTACACCTTC. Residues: CASRYSTGGAFGYTF. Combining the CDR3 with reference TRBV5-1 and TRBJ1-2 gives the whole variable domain KAGVTQTPRYLIKTRGQQVTLSCSPISGHRSVSWYQQTPGQGLQFLFEYFSETQRNKGNFPGRFSGRQFSNSRSEMNVSTLELGDSALYLCASRYSTGGAFGYTFGSGTRLTVV.

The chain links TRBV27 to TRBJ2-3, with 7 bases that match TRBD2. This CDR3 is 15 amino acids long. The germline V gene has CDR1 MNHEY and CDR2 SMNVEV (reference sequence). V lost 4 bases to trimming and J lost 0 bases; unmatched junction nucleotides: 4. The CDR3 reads CASSSSGGSTDTQYF. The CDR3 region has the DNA TGTGCCAGCAGTTCTAGCGGAGGTAGCACAGATACGCAGTATTTT.

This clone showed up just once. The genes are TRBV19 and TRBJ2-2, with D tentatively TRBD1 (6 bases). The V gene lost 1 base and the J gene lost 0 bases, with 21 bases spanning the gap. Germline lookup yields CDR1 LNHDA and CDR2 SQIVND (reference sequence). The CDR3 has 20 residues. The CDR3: CASSIGVVGRGTPNTGELFF. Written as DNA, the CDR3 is TGTGCCAGTAGTATAGGGGTTGTTGGCAGGGGAACCCCGAACACCGGGGAGCTGTTTTTT.

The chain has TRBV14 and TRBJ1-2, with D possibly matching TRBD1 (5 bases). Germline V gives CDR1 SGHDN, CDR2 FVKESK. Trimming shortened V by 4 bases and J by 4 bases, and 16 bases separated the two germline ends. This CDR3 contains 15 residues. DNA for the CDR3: TGTGCCAGCAGCCTTGCCCGGGGGACCATCTATGGCTACACCTTC. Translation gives CASSLARGTIYGYTF. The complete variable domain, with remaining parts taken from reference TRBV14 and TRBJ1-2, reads EAGVTQFPSHSVIEKGQTVTLRCDPISGHDNLYWYRRVMGKEIKFLLHFVKESKQDESGMPNNRFLAERTGGTYSTLKVQPAELEDSGVYFCASSLARGTIYGYTFGSGTRLTVV.

This chain's CDR3 is CASSLQTAKLDYEQYF. CDR3 DNA: TGTGCCAGCAGCTTACAAACAGCTAAACTGGACTACGAGCAGTACTTC. The gene calls are TRBV7-6 and TRBJ2-7; D is uncertain. V was trimmed by 2 bases and J by 3 bases, leaving 17 bases between them. CDR3 length equals 16 residues. Germline loops: CDR1 SGHVS, CDR2 FNYEAQ. The full variable domain, rest sourced from reference TRBV7-6 and TRBJ2-7, is GAGVSQSPRYKVTKRGQDVALRCDPISGHVSLYWYRQALGQGPEFLTYFNYEAQQDKSGLPNDRFSAERPEGSISTLTIQRTEQRDSAMYRCASSLQTAKLDYEQYFGPGTRLTVT.

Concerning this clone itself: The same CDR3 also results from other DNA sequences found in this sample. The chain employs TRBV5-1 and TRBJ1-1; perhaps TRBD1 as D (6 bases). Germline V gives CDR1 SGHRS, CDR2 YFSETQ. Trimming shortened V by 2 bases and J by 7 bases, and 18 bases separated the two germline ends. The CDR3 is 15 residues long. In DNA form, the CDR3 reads TGCGCCAGCAGCTTAGGGGGGGGAGGGAGGTTTGAAGCTTTCTTT. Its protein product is CASSLGGGGRFEAFF. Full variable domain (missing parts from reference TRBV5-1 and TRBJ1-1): KAGVTQTPRYLIKTRGQQVTLSCSPISGHRSVSWYQQTPGQGLQFLFEYFSETQRNKGNFPGRFSGRQFSNSRSEMNVSTLELGDSALYLCASSLGGGGRFEAFFGQGTRLTVV.

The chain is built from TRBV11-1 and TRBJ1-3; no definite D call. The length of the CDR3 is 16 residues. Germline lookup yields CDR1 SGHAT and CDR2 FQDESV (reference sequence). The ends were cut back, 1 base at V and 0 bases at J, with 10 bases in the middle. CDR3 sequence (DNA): TGTGCCAGCAGCTTAGTGGGCATCTCCTCTGGAAACACCATATATTTT. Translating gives CASSLVGISSGNTIYF.

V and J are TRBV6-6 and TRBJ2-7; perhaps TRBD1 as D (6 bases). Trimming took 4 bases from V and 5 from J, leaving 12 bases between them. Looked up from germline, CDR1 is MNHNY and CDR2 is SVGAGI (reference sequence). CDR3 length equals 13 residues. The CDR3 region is CASSFRGRDEQYF. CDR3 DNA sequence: TGTGCCAGCAGTTTCAGGGGTAGGGACGAGCAGTACTTC.

As DNA, the CDR3 is TGTGCCTGGAGTGTCGTGGGAGTCACAGATACGCAGTATTTT. Its translation: CAWSVVGVTDTQYF. The rearrangement links TRBV30 to TRBJ2-3, with a possible D match to TRBD2 (5 bases). Between the trimmed V and J ends, which lost 0 bases and 2 bases, there was a span of 9 bases. Germline CDR1 GTSNPN, CDR2 SVGIG (reference sequence). This CDR3 is built from 14 residues.

The CDR3: CASSSTSGRVTDTQYF. As DNA, the CDR3 is TGTGCCAGCAGCTCAACTAGCGGGAGGGTGACAGATACGCAGTATTTT. The rearrangement uses TRBV7-3 and TRBJ2-3, with TRBD2 identical over 13 bases. The CDR3 spans 16 residues. Germline V CDR1 and CDR2: SGHTA, FQGTGA. V gave up 4 bases and J gave up 3 bases; unmatched junction bases: 4.

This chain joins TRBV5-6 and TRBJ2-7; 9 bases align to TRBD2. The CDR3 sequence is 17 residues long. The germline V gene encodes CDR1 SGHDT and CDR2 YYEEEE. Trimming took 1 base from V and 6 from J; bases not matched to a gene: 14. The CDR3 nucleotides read TGTGCCAGCAGCTTGCTGGGCGACCTAGCGGGATTTAGCGAGCAGTACTTC. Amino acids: CASSLLGDLAGFSEQYF. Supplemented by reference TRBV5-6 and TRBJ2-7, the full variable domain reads DAGVTQSPTHLIKTRGQQVTLRCSPKSGHDTVSWYQQALGQGPQFIFQYYEEEERQRGNFPDRFSGHQFPNYSSELNVNALLLGDSALYLCASSLLGDLAGFSEQYFGPGTRLTVT.

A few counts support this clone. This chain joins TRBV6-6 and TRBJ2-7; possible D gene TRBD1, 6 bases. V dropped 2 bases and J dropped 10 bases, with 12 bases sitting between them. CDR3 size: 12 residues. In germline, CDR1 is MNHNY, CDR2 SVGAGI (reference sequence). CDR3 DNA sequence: TGTGCCAGCAGTTACCCTGGGGGCGATCAGTACTTC. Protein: CASSYPGGDQYF.

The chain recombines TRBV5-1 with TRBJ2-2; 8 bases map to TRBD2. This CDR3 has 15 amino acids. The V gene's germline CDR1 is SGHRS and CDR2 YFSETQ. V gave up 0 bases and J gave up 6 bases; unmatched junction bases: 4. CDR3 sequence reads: CASSLGAGESGELFF. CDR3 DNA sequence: TGCGCCAGCAGCTTGGGAGCGGGAGAATCCGGGGAGCTGTTTTTT.

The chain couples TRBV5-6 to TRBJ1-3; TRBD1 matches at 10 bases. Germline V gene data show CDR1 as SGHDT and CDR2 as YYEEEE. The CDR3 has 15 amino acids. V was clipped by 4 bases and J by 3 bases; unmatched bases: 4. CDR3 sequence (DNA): TGTGCCAGCAGCGCCGACAGGGGGCTTGGAAACACCATATATTTT. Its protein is CASSADRGLGNTIYF.